These 6 T cell receptor beta chains came from one sample sequenced in a study of metastatic and nonmetastatic thyroid tumors. MiXCR was used by TCRdb to re-call the PCR reads. The sample shows 15,000 to 20,000 clones, 30% to 35% of them seen only once. Thyroid surgery was preceded by no treatment in any patient. Sequencing was performed on tumor tissue. The receptors here all came from a male donor with papillary thyroid cancer or a benign thyroid nodule (not recorded which). Some clones in this sample may be carry-over from other donors' samples.

Judged by abundance, this clone is medium-sized. The rearrangement links TRBV6-1 to TRBJ2-6; D is possibly TRBD1 (5 bases). Germline CDR1 reads MNHNS; CDR2 reads SASEGT. This CDR3 spans 15 amino acids. V was shortened by 6 bases and J by 0 bases, with 9 bases between the two germline ends. Here the CDR3 DNA reads TGTGCCAGCAGGCAAGGGGCCTCTGGGGCCAACGTCCTGACTTTC. It specifies CASRQGASGANVLTF.

The chain couples TRBV9 to TRBJ1-4, with no clear D. The V and J ends lost 1 base and 0 bases respectively, with 7 bases between them. Germline assignment: CDR1 SGDLS and CDR2 YYNGEE. The CDR3 is 15 amino acids. DNA of the CDR3: TGTGCCAGCAGCGTAAGTTATGCAACTAATGAAAAACTGTTTTTT. This gives the protein CASSVSYATNEKLFF.

The gene calls are TRBV6-2 or TRBV6-3 and TRBJ1-2, with TRBD1 identical over 8 bases. The germline CDR1 and CDR2 sequences are MNHEY and SVGEGT. The CDR3 runs to 15 residues. Losses at the gene ends were 8 bases for V and 9 bases for J; bases not matched to a gene: 17. The DNA of the CDR3 is TGTGCCAGCGGTCATATGGACAGGGCTATTGTAAGCTACACCTTC. It translates to CASGHMDRAIVSYTF.

The sample holds many counts of this clone. The V gene is TRBV7-2, the J gene TRBJ2-4; TRBD2 might be the D (5 bases). Trimming pared 8 bases from V and 8 bases from J, leaving 16 bases between. The germline V gene has CDR1 SGHTA and CDR2 FQGNSA. This CDR3 has 13 amino acids. The CDR3 region has the DNA TGTGCCAGCCATCGGGGAGCCGGGGACATTCAGTACTTC. Translated, it gives CASHRGAGDIQYF.

This clone was counted ten times or more. The CDR3 DNA is TGTGCCAGCAGTCGCTCACAGGGGATCGCCAAAAACATTCAGTACTTC. Protein: CASSRSQGIAKNIQYF. The chain links TRBV12-3 or TRBV12-4 to TRBJ2-4, with 7 bases fitting TRBD1. This CDR3 contains 16 residues. The junction had 8 bases not matched to a gene; V was cut back by 5 bases and J by 1 base.

This clone was seen a few times. This chain uses TRBV6-1 with TRBJ2-7; 11 nucleotides agree with TRBD1. The CDR3 runs to 14 residues. Per the germline V gene, CDR1 is MNHNS and CDR2 is SASEGT. V shed 6 bases, J shed 4 bases, and the junction held 5 bases outside the gene matches. CDR3: CASSAGTGGYEQYF. The CDR3 bases are TGTGCCAGCAGCGCCGGGACAGGGGGGTACGAGCAGTACTTC.